The clone carrying this T cell receptor (beta chain) occurred many times. This record comes from a study of Graves' ophthalmopathy and Graves' hyperthyroidism. The authors amplified TCR beta CDR3 regions from RNA transcripts. Scientists carried out first-round RT-PCR using HTBI primers and then a second-round multiplex PCR. TCRdb itself ran the multiplex PCR reads through MiXCR, one entry per CDR3 protein. The table lists 200,000 to 250,000 distinct CDR3 sequences, roughly 21% of them singletons. The germline gives CDR1 LNHDA, CDR2 SQIVND (reference sequence). The CDR3 totals 15 residues. The V and J ends lost 5 bases and 3 bases, in that order; junction bases with no gene match: 9.

The source material was peripheral blood. This chain links TRBV19 with TRBJ2-7, with 8 positions matching TRBD2. The sequence was collected from a woman between 50 and 59 years old with Graves' ophthalmopathy. The CDR3 here is CASSLKRELIYEQYF. The CDR3 bases are TGTGCCAGTAGTCTCAAGCGGGAGCTGATCTACGAGCAGTACTTC.